Included here is one TCR beta chain sequence, with context. Its antigen is unidentified. The source of the sample is a study of T cell responses to AZD1222 COVID-19 vaccine. Findings and caveats of the study: In all cases, repertoires were sampled only after the peak T cell response. Clonal diversity may have been underestimated in mostly white British donors. Of the AZD1222 recipients, only 5 or 6 were seropositive at baseline.

The CDR3 loop spans 13 amino acids. Germline-derived CDR1 and CDR2 are SGHVS and FQNEAQ. V was pared by 2 bases and J by 3 bases, with 7 bases between. Using immunoSEQ multiplex PCR, the repertoire was profiled, and TCRdb retains in-frame clones only, with some absent. The data show roughly 130,000 clones, roughly 84% seen once. The receptor was isolated from an adult in good health. V and J are TRBV7-8 and TRBJ2-5, with D uncertain. Source: peripheral blood, taken on day 0 of AZD1222 vaccination. The CDR3 region has the DNA TGTGCCAGCAGCTTAATTTCCAAAGAGACCCAGTACTTC. It specifies CASSLISKETQYF.